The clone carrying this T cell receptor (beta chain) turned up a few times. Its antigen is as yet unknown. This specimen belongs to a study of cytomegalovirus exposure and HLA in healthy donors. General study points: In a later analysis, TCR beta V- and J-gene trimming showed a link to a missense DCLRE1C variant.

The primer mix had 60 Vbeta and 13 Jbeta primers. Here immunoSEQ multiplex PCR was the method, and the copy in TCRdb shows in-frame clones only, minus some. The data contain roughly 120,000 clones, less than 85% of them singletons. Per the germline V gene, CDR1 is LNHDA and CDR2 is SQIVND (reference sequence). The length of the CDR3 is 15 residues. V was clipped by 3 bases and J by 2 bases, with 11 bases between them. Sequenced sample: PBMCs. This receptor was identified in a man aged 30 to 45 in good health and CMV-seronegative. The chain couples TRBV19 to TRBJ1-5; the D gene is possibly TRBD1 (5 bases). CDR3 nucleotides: TGTGCCAGTAGTATCCCAGGGTTGCGCAATCAGCCCCAGCATTTT. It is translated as CASSIPGLRNQPQHF.